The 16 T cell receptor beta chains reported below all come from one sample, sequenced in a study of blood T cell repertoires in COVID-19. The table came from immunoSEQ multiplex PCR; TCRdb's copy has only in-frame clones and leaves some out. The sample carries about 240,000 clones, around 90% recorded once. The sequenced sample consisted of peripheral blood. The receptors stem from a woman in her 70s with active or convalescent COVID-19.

The CDR3 sequence: CASSSRAGGAGETQYF. The CDR3, as DNA: TGTGCCAGCAGCTCCCGCGCGGGGGGCGCAGGAGAGACCCAGTACTTC. V and J are TRBV11-2 and TRBJ2-5; TRBD2 matches 8 bases. There are 16 residues in the CDR3. CDR1 is SGHAT, CDR2 FQNNGV, per germline. V shed 4 bases, J shed 4 bases, and the junction held 11 bases outside the gene matches.

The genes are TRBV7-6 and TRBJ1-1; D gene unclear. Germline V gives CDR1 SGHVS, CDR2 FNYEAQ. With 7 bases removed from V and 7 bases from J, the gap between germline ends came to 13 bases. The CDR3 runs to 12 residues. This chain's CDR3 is CASKEAAGEAFF. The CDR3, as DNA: TGTGCCAGCAAGGAGGCAGCCGGTGAAGCTTTCTTT.

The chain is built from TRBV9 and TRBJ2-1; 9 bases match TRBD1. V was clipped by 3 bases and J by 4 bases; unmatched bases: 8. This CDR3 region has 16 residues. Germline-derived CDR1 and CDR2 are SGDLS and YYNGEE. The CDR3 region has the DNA TGTGCCAGCAGCGCCAACGAGGGACAGGGTTACAATGAGCAGTTCTTC. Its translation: CASSANEGQGYNEQFF.

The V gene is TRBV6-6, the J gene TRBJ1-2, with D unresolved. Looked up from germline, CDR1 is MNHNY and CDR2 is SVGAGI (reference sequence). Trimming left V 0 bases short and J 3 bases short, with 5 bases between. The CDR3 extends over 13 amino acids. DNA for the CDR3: TGTGCCAGCAGTTACTCTCATGACTATGGCTACACCTTC. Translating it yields CASSYSHDYGYTF.

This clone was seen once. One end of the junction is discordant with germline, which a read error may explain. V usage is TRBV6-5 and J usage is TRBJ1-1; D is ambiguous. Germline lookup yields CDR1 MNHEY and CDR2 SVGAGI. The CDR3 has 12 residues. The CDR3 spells CASSYSGRSRIF. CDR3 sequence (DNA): TGTGCCAGCAGTTACTCGGGCAGGTCCCGGATCTTT.

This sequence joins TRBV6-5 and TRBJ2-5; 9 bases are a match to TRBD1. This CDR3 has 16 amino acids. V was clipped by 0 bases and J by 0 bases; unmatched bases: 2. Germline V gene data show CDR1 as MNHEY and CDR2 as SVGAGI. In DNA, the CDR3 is TGTGCCAGCAGTTACTCGGGGACAGGGTACCAAGAGACCCAGTACTTC. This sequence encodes CASSYSGTGYQETQYF.

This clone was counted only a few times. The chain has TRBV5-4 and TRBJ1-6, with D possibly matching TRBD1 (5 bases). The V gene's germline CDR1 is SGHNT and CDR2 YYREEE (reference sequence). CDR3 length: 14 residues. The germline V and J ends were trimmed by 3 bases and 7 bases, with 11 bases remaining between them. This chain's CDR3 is CASSSQGRNSPLHF. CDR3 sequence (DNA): TGTGCCAGCAGCTCCCAGGGTAGAAATTCACCCCTCCACTTT.

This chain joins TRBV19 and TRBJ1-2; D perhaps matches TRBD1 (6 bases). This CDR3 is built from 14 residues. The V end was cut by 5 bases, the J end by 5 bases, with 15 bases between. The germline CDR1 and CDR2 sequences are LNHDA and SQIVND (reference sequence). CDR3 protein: CASSPGQGSYGYTF. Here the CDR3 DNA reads TGTGCCAGTAGTCCGGGTCAGGGGAGTTATGGCTACACCTTC.

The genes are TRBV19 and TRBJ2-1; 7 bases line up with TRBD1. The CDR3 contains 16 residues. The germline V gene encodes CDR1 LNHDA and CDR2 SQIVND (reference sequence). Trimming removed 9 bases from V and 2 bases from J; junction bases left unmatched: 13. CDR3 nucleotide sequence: TGTGCCAGGCCTACAACCGGGACAGTGCCCTACAATGAGCAGTTCTTC. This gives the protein CARPTTGTVPYNEQFF.

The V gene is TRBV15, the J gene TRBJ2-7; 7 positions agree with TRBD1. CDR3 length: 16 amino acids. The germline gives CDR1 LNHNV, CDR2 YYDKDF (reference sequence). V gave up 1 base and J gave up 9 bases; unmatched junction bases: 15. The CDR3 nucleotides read TGTGCCACCAGCAGAGGTAGGGGGCCTGACCCGGTTGGGCAGTACTTC. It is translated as CATSRGRGPDPVGQYF.

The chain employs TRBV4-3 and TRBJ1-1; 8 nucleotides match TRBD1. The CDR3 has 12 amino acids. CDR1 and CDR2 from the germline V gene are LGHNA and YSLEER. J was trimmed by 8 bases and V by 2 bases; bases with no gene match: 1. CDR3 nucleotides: TGCGCCAGCAGCCAAAGGACAGGGGAAGCTTTCTTT. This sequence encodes CASSQRTGEAFF.

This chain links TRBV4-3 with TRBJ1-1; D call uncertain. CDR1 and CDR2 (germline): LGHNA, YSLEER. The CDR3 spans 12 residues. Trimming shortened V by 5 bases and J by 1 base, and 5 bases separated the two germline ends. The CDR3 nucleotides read TGCGCCAGCAGCTCGTGGAACACTGAAGCTTTCTTT. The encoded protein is CASSSWNTEAFF.

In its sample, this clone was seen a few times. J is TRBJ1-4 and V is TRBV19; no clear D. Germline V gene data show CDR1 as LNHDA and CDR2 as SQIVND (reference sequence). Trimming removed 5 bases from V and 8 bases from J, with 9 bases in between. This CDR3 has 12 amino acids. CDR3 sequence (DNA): TGTGCCAGTAGTTTCAGTAGCGAAAAACTGTTTTTT. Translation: CASSFSSEKLFF. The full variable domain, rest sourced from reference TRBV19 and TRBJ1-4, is DGGITQSPKYLFRKEGQNVTLSCEQNLNHDAMYWYRQDPGQGLRLIYYSQIVNDFQKGDIAEGYSVSREKKESFPLTVTSAQKNPTAFYLCASSFSSEKLFFGSGTQLSVL.

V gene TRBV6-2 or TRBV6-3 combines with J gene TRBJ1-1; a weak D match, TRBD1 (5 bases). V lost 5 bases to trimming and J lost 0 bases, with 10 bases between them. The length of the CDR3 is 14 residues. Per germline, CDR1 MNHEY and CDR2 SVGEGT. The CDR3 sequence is CASSGGIVNTEAFF. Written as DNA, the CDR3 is TGTGCCAGCAGTGGGGGGATCGTGAACACTGAAGCTTTCTTT.

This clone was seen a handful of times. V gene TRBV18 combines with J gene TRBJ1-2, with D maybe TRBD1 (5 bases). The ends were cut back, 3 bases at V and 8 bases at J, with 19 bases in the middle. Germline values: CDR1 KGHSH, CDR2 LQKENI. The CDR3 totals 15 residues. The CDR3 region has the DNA TGTGCCAGCTCACCGGTCGACAGCGCTTTGTCCGGCTACACCTTC. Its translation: CASSPVDSALSGYTF.

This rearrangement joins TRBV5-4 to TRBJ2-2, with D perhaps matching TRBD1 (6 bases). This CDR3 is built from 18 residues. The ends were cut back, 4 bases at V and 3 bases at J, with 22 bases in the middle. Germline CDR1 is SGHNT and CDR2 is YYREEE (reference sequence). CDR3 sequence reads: CASSPTGGLLGDTGELFF. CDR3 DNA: TGTGCCAGCAGCCCGACAGGAGGTCTTTTAGGGGACACCGGGGAGCTGTTTTTT.